The 32 T cell receptor beta chains in this list originate from one sample, sequenced in a study of T cells in women clearing cervical HPV infection. The method was immunoSEQ multiplex PCR; TCRdb's version includes in-frame clones alone and lacks a portion of them. The sample includes about 25,000 clones. The specimen sequenced was blood buffy coat. Receptor source: a woman aged 18 to 75 with a cervical HPV16 infection that either progressed to CIN3+ or cleared (not recorded which).

In regard to this clone: The read ends 3 residues before the CDR3 terminus; that terminus is restored from the germline J gene. The chain employs TRBV19 and TRBJ1-5; 9 nucleotides agree with TRBD1. V trimming: 7 bases; J trimming: 6 bases; junction bases outside the gene matches: 7. CDR3 size: 14 residues. CDR1 and CDR2 (germline): LNHDA, SQIVND (reference sequence). CDR3 in amino acids: CASMDRGPTQPQHF. The part of the CDR3 DNA that was read is TGTGCCAGTATGGACAGGGGTCCCACTCAGCCC.

Of note for this clone: The missing CDR3 end, 3 residues past where the read stops, is filled in from the germline J gene. The chain carries TRBV5-1 and TRBJ2-2; 10 bases are shared with TRBD2. The V and J ends lost 3 bases and 4 bases, in that order; junction bases with no gene match: 15. The V gene's germline CDR1 is SGHRS and CDR2 YFSETQ. The CDR3 consists of 19 residues. The DNA read from the CDR3 is TGCGCCAGCAGCTCCGGGCTCCTAGCGGGGGCGCGAGCCACCGGGGAG. It encodes CASSSGLLAGARATGE. The full CDR3 protein is CASSSGLLAGARATGELFF.

As to this clone: The read stops 3 residues short of the end of the CDR3; the missing end is completed from the germline J gene. V is TRBV5-1 and J is TRBJ2-3, with D perhaps TRBD2 (6 bases). V was pared by 0 bases and J by 2 bases, with 7 bases between. The CDR3 is 14 residues long. Germline V gene sequence: CDR1 SGHRS, CDR2 YFSETQ. The CDR3 reads CASSLGTITDTQYF. The sequenced CDR3 bases are TGCGCCAGCAGCTTGGGGACTATCACAGATACG.

The CDR3 here is CASSLMPGTAADTQYF. Incomplete CDR3 DNA: TGTGCCAGCAGCTTAATGCCCGGGACAGCGGCAGATACG. The chain combines TRBV7-6 with TRBJ2-3, with 7 bases fitting TRBD1. The read terminates 3 residues ahead of where the CDR3 ends, so the germline J gene completes it. Germline CDR1 SGHVS, CDR2 FNYEAQ. This CDR3 contains 16 residues. J gave up 4 bases and V 2 bases, and 9 bases lay outside the gene matches.

As for this clone: The read is 3 residues too short to cover the CDR3 end, so that end is filled in from the germline J gene. The chain links TRBV6-2 or TRBV6-3 to TRBJ2-1; a weak D match, TRBD1 (5 bases). CDR1 and CDR2 (germline): MNHEY, SVGEGT. V lost 4 bases, J lost 5 bases, and 12 bases lay in between. This CDR3 region has 14 residues. CDR3 protein: CASSSLGADNEQFF. The sequenced part of the CDR3 DNA is TGTGCCAGCAGTTCTCTAGGGGCCGACAATGAG.

As for this clone: The read ends 3 residues shy of where the CDR3 ends; the end is completed using the germline J gene. The chain links TRBV28 to TRBJ1-5; TRBD1 might be the D (6 bases). Trimming cost V 8 bases and J 4 bases, with 21 bases left between them. Germline CDR1 is MDHEN and CDR2 is SYDVKM. The CDR3 has 16 amino acids. Here the CDR3 reads CASPPHAGAENQPQHF. The sequenced CDR3 bases are TGTGCCAGCCCGCCTCACGCAGGGGCCGAGAATCAGCCC. The complete variable domain, with remaining parts taken from reference TRBV28 and TRBJ1-5, reads DVKVTQSSRYLVKRTGEKVFLECVQDMDHENMFWYRQDPGLGLRLIYFSYDVKMKEKGDIPEGYSVSREKKERFSLILESASTNQTSMYLCASPPHAGAENQPQHFGDGTRLSIL.

On this clone: Sequencing ends 3 residues short of the CDR3 end; the germline J gene provides the rest. The chain links TRBV4-2 to TRBJ2-7; maybe TRBD1 (5 bases). Germline loops: CDR1 LGHNA, CDR2 YNFKEQ. Trimming removed 2 bases at V and 2 bases at J, with 10 bases between. The CDR3 consists of 14 residues. The CDR3: CASSQRGPPYEQYF. The CDR3 bases that were read are TGTGCCAGCAGCCAAAGGGGTCCCCCCTACGAG.

Regarding this clone: The CDR3 goes on 3 residues after the read ends, and that part is filled in from the germline J gene. V is TRBV5-6 and J is TRBJ2-2, with D possibly being TRBD1 (6 bases). The ends were cut back, 5 bases at V and 0 bases at J, with 11 bases in the middle. Looked up from germline, CDR1 is SGHDT and CDR2 is YYEEEE. This CDR3 has 15 residues. CDR3 DNA, as far as it was read: TGTGCCAGCAGAACCGGGACACCGAACACCGGGGAG. Translation: CASRTGTPNTGE. The full CDR3 protein is CASRTGTPNTGELFF.

About this clone: The read terminates 3 residues ahead of where the CDR3 ends, so the germline J gene completes it. The chain is built from TRBV18 and TRBJ1-4; TRBD1 might be the D (5 bases). CDR1 and CDR2 from the germline V gene are KGHSH and LQKENI. The CDR3 runs to 13 residues. This chain's CDR3 is CASSPSGWSPLFF. Incomplete CDR3 DNA: TGTGCCAGCTCACCATCAGGGTGGTCACCA.

A word on this clone: The missing CDR3 end, 3 residues past where the read stops, is filled in from the germline J gene. The rearrangement uses TRBV7-6 and TRBJ2-5; a weak D match, TRBD1 (6 bases). Germline V gives CDR1 SGHVS, CDR2 FNYEAQ. The CDR3 is made up of 16 amino acids. V was trimmed by 4 bases and J by 3 bases, leaving 18 bases between them. CDR3 sequence reads: CASSSPADRPKETQYF. Incomplete CDR3 DNA: TGTGCCAGCAGCTCTCCAGCCGACAGGCCTAAAGAGACC.

As for this clone: The observed sequence ends 3 residues before the CDR3 terminus, with the missing tail filled in from the germline J gene. The gene calls are TRBV13 and TRBJ2-7, with D possibly being TRBD2 (7 bases). The CDR3 extends over 16 amino acids. CDR1 PRHDT and CDR2 FYEKMQ come from the germline V gene (reference sequence). V lost 2 bases, J lost 4 bases, and 18 bases lay in between. CDR3 protein: CASSLWSAGAFYEQYF. CDR3 bases read: TGTGCCAGCAGCTTATGGTCGGCGGGGGCCTTTTACGAG.

Note on this clone: The read terminates 3 residues before the CDR3 end, so the remaining end is supplied by the germline J gene. This chain joins TRBV5-1 and TRBJ2-3; 11 bases align to TRBD1. Germline assignment: CDR1 SGHRS and CDR2 YFSETQ. V lost 3 bases to trimming and J lost 4 bases; unmatched junction nucleotides: 4. The CDR3 is 15 amino acids. The CDR3 here is CASSSGQGGADTQYF. The sequenced CDR3 bases are TGCGCCAGCAGCTCGGGACAGGGGGGGGCAGATACG.

Regarding this clone: Sequencing ends 3 residues short of the CDR3 end; the germline J gene provides the rest. This chain uses TRBV14 with TRBJ2-1, with 11 bases lining up with TRBD1. CDR3 length equals 17 residues. CDR1 and CDR2 from the germline V gene are SGHDN and FVKESK. Unmatched junction bases numbered 10, after V lost 6 bases and J lost 3 bases. The CDR3 sequence: CASSTLSGTGGYNEQFF. The sequenced CDR3 bases are TGTGCCAGCAGTACCCTATCCGGGACAGGGGGCTACAATGAG. The full variable domain, with the rest looked up from reference TRBV14 and TRBJ2-1, is EAGVTQFPSHSVIEKGQTVTLRCDPISGHDNLYWYRRVMGKEIKFLLHFVKESKQDESGMPNNRFLAERTGGTYSTLKVQPAELEDSGVYFCASSTLSGTGGYNEQFFGPGTRLTVL.

Remarks on this clone: The CDR3 is cut off 3 residues early in the read; its end comes from the germline J gene. The chain uses TRBV10-3 and TRBJ2-3; 8 nucleotides agree with TRBD2. This CDR3 has 14 residues. Germline V gene lookup returns CDR1 ENHRY and CDR2 SYGVKD. After removal of 7 bases from V and 6 bases from J, the junction contained 9 bases not matched to a gene. The CDR3 sequence: CAITSTSAADTQYF. CDR3 DNA, as far as it was read: TGTGCCATCACCTCGACTAGCGCGGCTGATACG.

Of note for this clone: The CDR3 end lies 3 residues beyond the end of the read and is filled in from the germline J gene. The chain employs TRBV19 and TRBJ1-1; 7 positions agree with TRBD1. Germline V gene sequence: CDR1 LNHDA, CDR2 SQIVND (reference sequence). CDR3 length equals 16 residues. J was trimmed by 1 base and V by 6 bases; bases with no gene match: 11. This chain's CDR3 is CASRHIGTASNTEAFF. The sequenced part of the CDR3 DNA is TGTGCCAGTAGACATATAGGGACAGCCTCGAACACTGAA.

On this clone: The read is 3 residues too short to cover the CDR3 end, so that end is filled in from the germline J gene. The chain links TRBV11-2 to TRBJ2-7; D unresolved. The germline V gene encodes CDR1 SGHAT and CDR2 FQNNGV. V was trimmed by 0 bases and J by 5 bases, leaving 14 bases between them. The length of the CDR3 is 15 residues. The CDR3 is CASSLDRVPHNEQYF. The sequenced part of the CDR3 DNA is TGTGCCAGCAGCTTAGATAGGGTCCCGCACAACGAG.

In the case of this clone: The sequenced fragment ends 3 residues before the CDR3 boundary, so the rest is inferred from the germline J gene. The chain employs TRBV6-2 or TRBV6-3 and TRBJ1-4; 9 bases align to TRBD1. Germline-derived CDR1 and CDR2 are MNHEY and SVGEGT. V lost 5 bases, J lost 8 bases, and 6 bases stayed unmatched. The CDR3 covers 14 residues. The CDR3 bases that were read are TGTGCCAGCAGTCAACAGGGGGCAGGAGAAAAA. Residues: CASSQQGAGEK. The full-length CDR3 reads as CASSQQGAGEKLFF.

To note about this clone: The read stops 3 residues short of the end of the CDR3; the missing end is completed from the germline J gene. The rearrangement uses TRBV14 and TRBJ2-2, with D possibly being TRBD1 (5 bases). The CDR3 has 17 amino acids. Germline loops: CDR1 SGHDN, CDR2 FVKESK. Deletions cut 0 bases from V and 5 bases from J, with 16 bases between. CDR3 amino acids: CASSQEGSGMVTGELFF. CDR3 bases read: TGTGCCAGCAGCCAAGAAGGGTCAGGGATGGTGACCGGGGAG.

As concerns this clone: The read terminates 3 residues before the CDR3 end, so the remaining end is supplied by the germline J gene. This sequence joins TRBV15 and TRBJ1-1; D might be TRBD1 (5 bases). CDR1 is LNHNV, CDR2 YYDKDF, per germline (reference sequence). The CDR3 loop spans 13 amino acids. The germline V and J ends were trimmed by 6 bases and 1 base, with 9 bases remaining between them. The covered CDR3 bases are TGTGCCACCAGTTTAGGACAGAACACTGAA. Its translation is CATSLGQNTE. The CDR3, in full, reads CATSLGQNTEAFF.

By frequency, this clone registers medium-sized. The read gets to within 3 residues of the CDR3 end, and the germline J gene fills in the rest. V usage is TRBV7-2 and J usage is TRBJ2-3, with TRBD2 as a possible D gene (6 bases). The CDR3 consists of 15 residues. Trimming shortened V by 3 bases and J by 2 bases, and 12 bases separated the two germline ends. Germline-derived CDR1 and CDR2 are SGHTA and FQGNSA. CDR3 DNA (partial): TGTGCCAGCAGCTTTCCCCCGGGGGTCACAGATACG. Translation gives CASSFPPGVTDT. The entire CDR3 sequence reads CASSFPPGVTDTQYF.

In the case of this clone: The missing CDR3 end, 3 residues past where the read stops, is filled in from the germline J gene. The rearrangement uses TRBV7-9 and TRBJ2-7, with 7 bases identical to TRBD2. With V trimmed by 8 bases and J by 1 base, 5 bases remained unmatched. Per germline, CDR1 SEHNR and CDR2 FQNEAQ (reference sequence). The CDR3 sequence is 13 residues long. Here the CDR3 reads CASAQGGSYEQYF. Partial CDR3 DNA: TGTGCCAGCGCGCAGGGAGGGTCCTACGAG.

On this clone: The CDR3 end falls 3 residues outside the read, so it is completed with the germline J gene. This chain uses TRBV30 with TRBJ1-2; TRBD1 is a possible D gene (6 bases). There are 15 residues in the CDR3. Germline V lookup: CDR1 GTSNPN, CDR2 SVGIG (reference sequence). The CDR3 is CALGLLTGRTYDYTF. The covered CDR3 bases are TGTGCCCTAGGCCTGTTGACAGGTAGGACCTACGAC.

In the case of this clone: Sequencing ends 3 residues short of the CDR3 end; the germline J gene provides the rest. J is TRBJ1-6 and V is TRBV4-2; TRBD1 aligns across 7 bases. CDR1 is LGHNA, CDR2 YNFKEQ, per germline. This CDR3 comprises 14 residues. V dropped 4 bases and J dropped 7; count of bases not matched to a gene: 4. The part of the CDR3 DNA that was read is TGTGCCAGCAGCCCCCCGGGACAGAATTCACCC. It is translated as CASSPPGQNSP. The whole CDR3 sequence reads CASSPPGQNSPLHF.

A remark on this clone: The read is 3 residues too short to cover the CDR3 end, so that end is filled in from the germline J gene. The V and J genes are TRBV7-9 and TRBJ2-7; D may correspond to TRBD1 or TRBD2 (5 bases each). Trimming took 5 bases from V and 2 from J, leaving 16 bases between them. The CDR3 is 15 residues long. Germline V gives CDR1 SEHNR, CDR2 FQNEAQ (reference sequence). CDR3 bases read: TGTGCCAGCAGCCCGAGGGGTAGGCTTACCTACGAG. The encoded protein is CASSPRGRLTYE. In full, the CDR3 is CASSPRGRLTYEQYF.

This clone shows up as medium-sized by frequency. The read stops 3 residues short of the end of the CDR3; the missing end is completed from the germline J gene. This chain links TRBV19 with TRBJ2-7, with TRBD2 matching over 9 bases. V gave up 7 bases and J gave up 4 bases; unmatched junction bases: 11. CDR1 is LNHDA and CDR2 is SQIVND in the germline V gene (reference sequence). The length of the CDR3 is 15 residues. The CDR3 protein is CASKDQSGGIYEQYF. The DNA read from the CDR3 is TGTGCCAGTAAGGACCAGAGCGGGGGGATATACGAG. The whole variable domain, filled in from reference TRBV19 and TRBJ2-7, reads DGGITQSPKYLFRKEGQNVTLSCEQNLNHDAMYWYRQDPGQGLRLIYYSQIVNDFQKGDIAEGYSVSREKKESFPLTVTSAQKNPTAFYLCASKDQSGGIYEQYFGPGTRLTVT.

As concerns this clone: The read halts 3 residues ahead of the CDR3 end, with the missing end drawn from the germline J gene. The V and J genes are TRBV20-1 and TRBJ1-1, with 11 bases identical to TRBD1. CDR1 and CDR2 (germline): DFQATT, SNEGSKA (reference sequence). The J segment lost 4 bases and the V segment lost 1 base, leaving 2 bases of the junction unmatched. There are 14 residues in the CDR3. The CDR3 protein is CSARAGTGGTEAFF. Incomplete CDR3 DNA: TGCAGTGCTAGAGCCGGGACAGGGGGCACTGAA.

About this clone itself: The CDR3 end falls 3 residues outside the read, so it is completed with the germline J gene. The chain is built from TRBV13 and TRBJ2-1; TRBD2 agrees at 13 bases. CDR3 length equals 19 residues. The J segment lost 9 bases and the V segment lost 2 bases, leaving 16 bases of the junction unmatched. Per the germline V gene, CDR1 is PRHDT and CDR2 is FYEKMQ (reference sequence). The CDR3 bases that were read are TGTGCCAGCAGCTTAAAGGCCCTACTAGCGGGGGGGCCAGATGTTGAG. Encoded protein: CASSLKALLAGGPDVE. The entire CDR3 protein reads CASSLKALLAGGPDVEQFF.

Notes on this clone: The read finishes 3 residues shy of the CDR3 end, and the germline J gene is used to complete it. The chain uses TRBV5-1 and TRBJ2-5; 8 nucleotides match TRBD1. V dropped 4 bases and J dropped 4; count of bases not matched to a gene: 6. The germline CDR1 and CDR2 sequences are SGHRS and YFSETQ. This CDR3 is built from 14 residues. Partial CDR3 DNA: TGCGCCAGCAGCCTAAAAGGGACAGGAGAGACC. Translating gives CASSLKGTGET. The CDR3 reads in full as CASSLKGTGETQYF.

A word on this clone: The CDR3 end is not reached by the read, which stops 3 residues before it; the germline J gene fills it in. The gene calls are TRBV6-1 and TRBJ2-3, with D possibly TRBD1 on 6 matching bases. Germline loops: CDR1 MNHNS, CDR2 SASEGT. V was pared by 2 bases and J by 3 bases, with 12 bases between. This CDR3 spans 15 amino acids. The CDR3 region is CASSEWQGITDTQYF. The covered CDR3 bases are TGTGCCAGCAGTGAATGGCAGGGGATAACAGATACG.

Concerning this clone: The read finishes 3 residues shy of the CDR3 end, and the germline J gene is used to complete it. V gene TRBV29-1 combines with J gene TRBJ1-6, with D maybe TRBD1 (5 bases). Per germline, CDR1 SQVTM and CDR2 ANQGSEA. Trimming cost V 2 bases and J 10 bases, with 12 bases left between them. This CDR3 comprises 13 residues. CDR3 DNA, as far as it was read: TGCAGCGTTGAAACGTCCGGGGGATCACCC. It translates to CSVETSGGSP. The entire CDR3 reads CSVETSGGSPLHF.

A note on this clone: The read is 3 residues too short to cover the CDR3 end, so that end is filled in from the germline J gene. This sequence joins TRBV19 and TRBJ2-2; D gene uncertain. CDR1 and CDR2 (germline): LNHDA, SQIVND (reference sequence). This CDR3 contains 14 residues. The V end was cut by 6 bases, the J end by 6 bases, with 14 bases between. The CDR3 bases that were read are TGTGCCAGTAGCCCTACGTCCGTACCCGGGGAG. Translated, it gives CASSPTSVPGE. The whole CDR3 reads CASSPTSVPGELFF.

Concerning this clone: The read falls 3 residues short of the CDR3 end, and the missing part is taken from the germline J gene. The V gene is TRBV19, the J gene TRBJ2-5; D might be TRBD2 (7 bases). The CDR3 consists of 14 residues. V was pared by 10 bases and J by 7 bases, with 22 bases between. CDR1 is LNHDA, CDR2 SQIVND, per germline (reference sequence). The part of the CDR3 DNA that was read is TGTGCCACTCGGGGGGCCCAGGGCCCGACGACC. It translates to CATRGAQGPTT. The CDR3, in full, reads CATRGAQGPTTQYF.